Sequencing of this T cell receptor beta chain was carried out in a study of neoadjuvant anti-PD-1 for oral cavity cancer. Study in general: Patients mostly received three to four biweekly nivolumab doses at 3 mg/kg before surgery. Around day 43, patients without progression received a fourth nivolumab dose before surgery.

TCRdb's table, derived via immunoSEQ multiplex PCR, lists solely in-frame clones and lacks some. The table has over 10,000 clones, around two thirds seen once. This CDR3 has 16 residues. The germline CDR1 and CDR2 sequences are SGHDT and YYEEEE. After removal of 3 bases from V and 2 bases from J, the junction contained 9 bases not matched to a gene. These newly diagnosed stage II-IVA oral cavity squamous cell carcinoma patients had no prior systemic or radiation treatment. This clonotype was sampled from a person aged 35 to 85 with oral cavity squamous cell carcinoma. The donor label of this sample is uncertain. The chain employs TRBV5-6 and TRBJ2-3, with 7 bases that match TRBD1. Source: tumor tissue, taken before nivolumab (anti-PD-1) treatment. The CDR3 region is CASSYRTGTATDTQYF. DNA of the CDR3: TGTGCCAGCAGCTATAGAACCGGGACAGCCACAGATACGCAGTATTTT. The complete variable domain, with remaining parts taken from reference TRBV5-6 and TRBJ2-3, reads DAGVTQSPTHLIKTRGQQVTLRCSPKSGHDTVSWYQQALGQGPQFIFQYYEEEERQRGNFPDRFSGHQFPNYSSELNVNALLLGDSALYLCASSYRTGTATDTQYFGPGTRLTVL.